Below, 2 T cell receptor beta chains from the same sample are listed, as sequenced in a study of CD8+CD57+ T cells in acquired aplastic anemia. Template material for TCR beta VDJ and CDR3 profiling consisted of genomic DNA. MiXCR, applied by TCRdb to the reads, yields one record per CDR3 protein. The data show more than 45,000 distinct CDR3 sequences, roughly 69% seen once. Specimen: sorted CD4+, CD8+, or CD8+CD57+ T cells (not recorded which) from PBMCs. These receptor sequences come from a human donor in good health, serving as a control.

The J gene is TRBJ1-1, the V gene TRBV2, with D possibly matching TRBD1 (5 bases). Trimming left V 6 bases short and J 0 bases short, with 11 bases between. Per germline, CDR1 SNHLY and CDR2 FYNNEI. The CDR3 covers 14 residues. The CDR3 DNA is TGTGCCAGCAGCCCCGAAGGGGTGAACACTGAAGCTTTCTTT. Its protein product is CASSPEGVNTEAFF. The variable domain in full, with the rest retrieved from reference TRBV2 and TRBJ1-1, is EPEVTQTPSHQVTQMGQEVILRCVPISNHLYFYWYRQILGQKVEFLVSFYNNEISEKSEIFDDQFSVERPDGSNFTLKIRSTKLEDSAMYFCASSPEGVNTEAFFGQGTRLTVV.

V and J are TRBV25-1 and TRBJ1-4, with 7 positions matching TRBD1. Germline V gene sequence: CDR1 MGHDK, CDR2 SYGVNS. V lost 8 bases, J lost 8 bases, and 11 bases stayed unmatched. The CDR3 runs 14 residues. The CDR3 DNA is TGTGCCAGCCAAACGAGGGGGCTGGGAGAAAAACTGTTTTTT. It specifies CASQTRGLGEKLFF.